This is a list of T cell receptor beta chains from one sample in a study of T cell responses to AZD1222 COVID-19 vaccine. Generated by immunoSEQ multiplex PCR, the TCRdb table keeps only in-frame clones and is missing some. The sample records about 100,000 clones, 80% to 95% being singletons. Sequencing used peripheral blood, obtained on day 0 of AZD1222 vaccination. The receptors originated from an adult in good health. CDR3s include the opening cysteine and the closing phenylalanine or tryptophan. D genes are given only for firm matches. Clone size, where shown, is once, few, many, or a class for clones that have expanded.

D gene	clone size	J gene	V gene	CDR3 DNA	CDR3 protein
TRBD2	.	TRBJ2-5	TRBV6-6	TGTGCCAGCAGATGGGGACTAGCGAAAGAGACCCAGTACTTC	CASRWGLAKETQYF
.	.	TRBJ1-1	TRBV7-3	TGTGCCAGCAGCTTAACGGGCCCCACTGAAGCTTTCTTT	CASSLTGPTEAFF
.	.	TRBJ1-2	TRBV28	TGTGCCAGCAGCTCCCCCGGCAGGGGAGGTCCTGGCTACACCTTC	CASSSPGRGGPGYTF
.	.	TRBJ1-5	TRBV2	TGTGCCAGCAGCGACATACAGATGTACGGCAATCAGCCCCAGCATTTT	CASSDIQMYGNQPQHF
.	.	TRBJ2-5	TRBV11-3	TGTGCCAGCAGCTGGGGGGGCGGCCAAGAGACCCAGTACTTC	CASSWGGGQETQYF
.	.	TRBJ1-2	TRBV28	TGTGCCAGCAGTTTATTCGGTTTGGGGAGGGGTAACTATGGCTACACCTTC	CASSLFGLGRGNYGYTF
.	.	TRBJ1-2	TRBV7-8	TGTGCCAGCAGCGGAGGTGGTGGCACAAGGGGATGGGGCTACACCTTC	CASSGGGGTRGWGYTF
TRBD1	once	TRBJ1-6	TRBV29-1	TGCAGCGTTGGACAGGGGCAGACGATTTATAATTCACCCCTCCACTTT	CSVGQGQTIYNSPLHF
.	once	TRBJ2-7	TRBV28	TGTGCCAGCAGTATTAATAGGGGCGAGCAGTACTTC	CASSINRGEQYF
TRBD2	.	TRBJ2-7	TRBV2	TGTGCCAGCTCTCGTGGACTAGCGGGAGTGGTGGGGGAGCAGTACTTC	CASSRGLAGVVGEQYF
.	.	TRBJ2-1	TRBV6-5	TGTGCCAGCAGTTACTCGGCTAGTTTCTACAATGAGCAGTTCTTC	CASSYSASFYNEQFF
TRBD1	.	TRBJ1-5	TRBV19	TGTGCCAGCGCCCGGGACAGTACCCGCAACAATCAGCCTCAGCATTTT	CASARDSTRNNQPQHF
.	.	TRBJ1-4	TRBV9	TGTGCCAGCAGCGTAGGTCAGCATAATGAAAAACTGTTTTTT	CASSVGQHNEKLFF
TRBD1	.	TRBJ1-5	TRBV7-8	TGTGCCAGCAGTTCCATCTCAGGGGGCGGGCAGCCCCAGCATTTT	CASSSISGGGQPQHF
.	.	TRBJ2-3	TRBV6-5	TGTGCCAGCAGTTACTTTCGGAGCGCAGATACGCAGTATTTT	CASSYFRSADTQYF
.	.	TRBJ2-7	TRBV28	TGTGCCAGCAGTTTACGTTACGAGCAGTACTTC	CASSLRYEQYF
.	.	TRBJ2-7	TRBV6-5	TGTGCCAGCAGACGAACGGGACCAGCATACGAGCAGTACTTC	CASRRTGPAYEQYF
.	.	TRBJ1-6	TRBV27	TGTGCCAGCAGTTTACGGACGGGTAGGACCCTCCACTTT	CASSLRTGRTLHF
TRBD2	.	TRBJ2-5	TRBV19	TGTGCCAGTAGTATAGGGACTAGCGGGAGTGGGTATTGGACCCAGTACTTC	CASSIGTSGSGYWTQYF
.	.	TRBJ1-5	TRBV27	TGTGCCAGCAGTCCCAGCCCCAATCAGCCCCAGCATTTT	CASSPSPNQPQHF
.	.	TRBJ1-1	TRBV19	TGTGCCAGTAGCCACAGGGTATGGGCTGAAGCTTTCTTT	CASSHRVWAEAFF
TRBD2	.	TRBJ2-7	TRBV6-5	TGTGCCAGCAGTTACGAGCGGGAGGGCTTCGTGCAGTACTTC	CASSYEREGFVQYF
.	.	TRBJ1-5	TRBV2	TGTGCCAGCAGTCCTAGGGACGGAGATCAGCCCCAGCATTTT	CASSPRDGDQPQHF
.	.	TRBJ1-2	TRBV15	TGTGCCACCAGCAGAGATCCCGCAGGGTACTATGGCTACACCTTC	CATSRDPAGYYGYTF
.	.	TRBJ1-1	TRBV4-1	TGCGCCAGCAGCCACAGGGAGGGAAACCAGAACACTGAAGCTTTCTTT	CASSHREGNQNTEAFF
.	.	TRBJ1-1	TRBV6-2/TRBV6-3	TGTGCCAGCAGTTACGAGGCGGGGGAGGCAAGCACTGAAGCTTTCTTT	CASSYEAGEASTEAFF
TRBD2	.	TRBJ2-5	TRBV20-1	TGCAGTGCTAGTAGCGGGAGGTGGGAGACCCAGTACTTC	CSASSGRWETQYF
.	.	TRBJ2-7	TRBV18	TGTGCCAGCTCCCCGCCTGGGGCCACCTACGAGCAGTACTTC	CASSPPGATYEQYF
TRBD2	.	TRBJ2-1	TRBV5-6	TGTGCCAGCAGATATAGCGGGTCCTCCTACAATGAGCAGTTCTTC	CASRYSGSSYNEQFF
.	.	TRBJ2-2	TRBV25-1	TGTGCCAGCAGTGAGAACACCGGGGAGCTGTTTTTT	CASSENTGELFF
.	once	TRBJ2-7	TRBV5-1	TGCGCCAGCAGCTTGGCCGGGGACAACTCCTACGAGCAGTACTTC	CASSLAGDNSYEQYF
TRBD2	.	TRBJ2-1	TRBV18	TGTGCCAGCTCACCACCTGGGCTAGCGGGAGCATATGAGCAGTTCTTC	CASSPPGLAGAYEQFF
.	.	TRBJ2-7	TRBV27	TGTGCCAGCAGTAAAAACGGACACACCTACGAGCAGTACTTC	CASSKNGHTYEQYF
TRBD1	.	TRBJ2-3	TRBV28	TGTGCCAGCAGTTTCGACAGGGCTCGCACAGATACGCAGTATTTT	CASSFDRARTDTQYF
.	once	TRBJ2-2	TRBV27	TGTGCCAGCAGTTTAGGTACCACCGCCGGGGAGCTGTTTTTT	CASSLGTTAGELFF
.	.	TRBJ1-2	TRBV30	TGTGCCTGGAGTGTATCCCGGGCAGGCCCAAGAAGGGGCTACACCTTC	CAWSVSRAGPRRGYTF
TRBD2	.	TRBJ2-1	TRBV4-2	TGTGCCAGCAGCCAAGGGCTAGCGGGAGATAATGAGCAGTTCTTC	CASSQGLAGDNEQFF
.	once	TRBJ2-7	TRBV28	TGTGCCAGCAAGGTCCCGGACAGCTTCTACGAGCAGTACTTC	CASKVPDSFYEQYF
.	once	TRBJ2-5	TRBV7-7	TGTGCCAGCAGCCGAAACAGGGAGGAGACCCAGTACTTC	CASSRNREETQYF
TRBD1	.	TRBJ2-7	TRBV7-9	TGTGCCAGCAGACCGACAGGACAGGGTTACGAGCAGTACTTC	CASRPTGQGYEQYF
.	.	TRBJ1-3	TRBV27	TGTGCCAGCAGTCCAATTTCGTCAGACACGGGCACTGGAAACACCATATATTTT	CASSPISSDTGTGNTIYF
.	.	TRBJ2-6	TRBV21-1	TGTGCCAGCAACCCTAGGGACAGGAAATTTACTGGGGCCAACGTCCTGACTTTC	CASNPRDRKFTGANVLTF
.	.	TRBJ2-3	TRBV10-3	TGTGCCGCGTTCCGGGGCCCCACAGATACGCAGTATTTT	CAAFRGPTDTQYF
TRBD1	.	TRBJ2-7	TRBV5-1	TGCGCCAGCAGCTTGTATGGGACAGCAGTCTACGAGCAGTACTTC	CASSLYGTAVYEQYF
TRBD2	.	TRBJ2-7	TRBV27	TGTGCCAGCAGTTCCCGTAGCGGGAGGTCCCTCGAGCAGTACTTC	CASSSRSGRSLEQYF
.	once	TRBJ1-1	TRBV3-1/TRBV3-2	TGTGCCAGCAGCCAAGAAGGGTGGGGCTCGGCTGAAGCTTTCTTT	CASSQEGWGSAEAFF
.	.	TRBJ2-5	TRBV27	TGTGCCAGCCCTTGGAGGGACACACAAAAACGGGAGACCCAGTACTTC	CASPWRDTQKRETQYF
.	.	TRBJ2-1	TRBV27	TGTGCCAGCACCTCCCCGGGTGGGATCGGGTACAATGAGCAGTTCTTC	CASTSPGGIGYNEQFF
.	.	TRBJ2-7	TRBV19	TGTGCCAGTCGAGGGGACGCAACCTACGAGCAGTACTTC	CASRGDATYEQYF
.	.	TRBJ1-1	TRBV6-1	TGTGCCAGCAGTGACAGGGACACTGAAGCTTTCTTT	CASSDRDTEAFF
.	.	TRBJ2-7	TRBV11-2	TGTGCCAGCAGCCCCGCCTACGAGCAGTACTTC	CASSPAYEQYF
.	.	TRBJ1-6	TRBV6-5	TGTGCCACCATGAGGGGAAATAATTCACCCCTCCACTTT	CATMRGNNSPLHF
TRBD2	few	TRBJ2-1	TRBV6-4	TGTGCCAGCAGTGACTCTAGCGGGTCCTACAATGAGCAGTTCTTC	CASSDSSGSYNEQFF
.	medium-sized	TRBJ2-1	TRBV5-4	TGTGCCAGCAGCTTGGGGCGGGTGAGCTCCTACAATGAGCAGTTCTTC	CASSLGRVSSYNEQFF
TRBD1	.	TRBJ1-2	TRBV2	TGTGCCAGCAGTGTAACAGGGGATAGCTATGGCTACACCTTC	CASSVTGDSYGYTF
TRBD2	.	TRBJ2-1	TRBV11-3	TGTGCCAGCAGCCCCATCACTAGCGGCAATGAGCAGTTCTTC	CASSPITSGNEQFF
TRBD2	once	TRBJ2-6	TRBV7-2	TGTGCCAGCACCCATAGACGGGAGGGGTTTCCCTCTGGGGCCAACGTCCTGACTTTC	CASTHRREGFPSGANVLTF
.	.	TRBJ1-1	TRBV2	TGTGCCAGCAGTGAGGAGAAAGGGCGGGGGAACACTGAAGCTTTCTTT	CASSEEKGRGNTEAFF
TRBD2	.	TRBJ2-2	TRBV10-2	TGCGCCAGCAGGACTAGCGGGAGGGAGAACACCGGGGAGCTGTTTTTT	CASRTSGRENTGELFF
.	once	TRBJ1-1	TRBV11-2	TGTGCCAGCAGCTTAGACTCGGTCACTGAAGCTTTCTTT	CASSLDSVTEAFF